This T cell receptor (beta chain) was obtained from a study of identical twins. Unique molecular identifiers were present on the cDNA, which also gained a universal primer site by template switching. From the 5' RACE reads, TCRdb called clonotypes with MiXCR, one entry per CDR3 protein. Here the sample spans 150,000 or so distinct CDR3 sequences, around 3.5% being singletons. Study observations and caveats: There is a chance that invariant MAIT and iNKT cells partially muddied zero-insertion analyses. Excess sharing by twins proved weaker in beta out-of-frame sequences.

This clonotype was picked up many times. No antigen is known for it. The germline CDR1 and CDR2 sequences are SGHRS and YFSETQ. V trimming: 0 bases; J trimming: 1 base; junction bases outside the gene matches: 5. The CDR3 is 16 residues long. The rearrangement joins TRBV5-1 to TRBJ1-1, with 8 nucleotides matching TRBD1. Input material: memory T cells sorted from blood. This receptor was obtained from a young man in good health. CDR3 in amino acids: CASSLDRGTRNTEAFF. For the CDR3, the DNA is TGCGCCAGCAGCTTGGACAGGGGGACGAGGAACACTGAAGCTTTCTTT. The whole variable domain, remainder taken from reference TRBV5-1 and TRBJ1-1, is KAGVTQTPRYLIKTRGQQVTLSCSPISGHRSVSWYQQTPGQGLQFLFEYFSETQRNKGNFPGRFSGRQFSNSRSEMNVSTLELGDSALYLCASSLDRGTRNTEAFFGQGTRLTVV.